This section outlines one T cell receptor beta chain sequence together with its context. The data derive from a study of regulatory T cells. A couple of CD3G-deficient patients had more severe autoimmunity; all had some. Patients, 2 to 39 years old, had expanded memory T-cell proportions. Germline trimming cut 0 bases from V and 4 bases from J; bases unmatched to any gene: 6. The CDR3 has 17 residues. Germline V gene lookup returns CDR1 SGDLS and CDR2 YYNGEE. Primers: 52 TRBV forward and 13 TRBJ reverse. The data were produced by immunoSEQ multiplex PCR, yet TCRdb's version contains in-frame clones alone and is incomplete. This table has about 17,000 clones, about 92% appearing once.

The chain couples TRBV9 to TRBJ2-2, with 10 bases fitting TRBD2. This clonotype was sampled from a person aged 18 to 29 with CD3G deficiency. Sequencing used CD8+ T cells sorted from blood. The CDR3 sequence is CASSVGLAGAPTGELFF. In nucleotides, the CDR3 is TGTGCCAGCAGCGTAGGGCTAGCGGGGGCACCCACCGGGGAGCTGTTTTTT.